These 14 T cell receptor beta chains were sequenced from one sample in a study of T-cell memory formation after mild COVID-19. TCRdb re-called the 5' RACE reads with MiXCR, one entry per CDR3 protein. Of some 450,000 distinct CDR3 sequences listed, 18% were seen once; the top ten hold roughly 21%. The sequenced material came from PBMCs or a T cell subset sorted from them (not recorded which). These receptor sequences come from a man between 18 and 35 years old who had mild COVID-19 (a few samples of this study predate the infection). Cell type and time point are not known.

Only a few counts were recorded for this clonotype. The CDR3 DNA reads TGTGCCAGCACTGCAGCAGGGATTAACACTGAAGCTTTCTTT. Encoded protein: CASTAAGINTEAFF. The chain combines TRBV7-2 with TRBJ1-1, with D possibly matching TRBD1 (5 bases). This CDR3 has 14 amino acids. The V gene's germline CDR1 is SGHTA and CDR2 FQGNSA. V lost 7 bases to trimming and J lost 2 bases, with 14 bases between them. Looking up the rest from reference TRBV7-2 and TRBJ1-1 gives the full variable domain: GAGVSQSPSNKVTEKGKDVELRCDPISGHTALYWYRQSLGQGLEFLIYFQGNSAPDKSGLPSDRFSAERTGGSVSTLTIQRTQQEDSAVYLCASTAAGINTEAFFGQGTRLTVV.

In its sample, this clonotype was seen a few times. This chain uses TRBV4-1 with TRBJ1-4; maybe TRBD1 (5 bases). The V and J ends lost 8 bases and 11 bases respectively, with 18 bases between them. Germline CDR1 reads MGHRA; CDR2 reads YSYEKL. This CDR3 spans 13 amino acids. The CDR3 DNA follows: TGCGCCAGCGGGGACCCAGGCGATCAGAAACTGTTTTTT. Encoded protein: CASGDPGDQKLFF.

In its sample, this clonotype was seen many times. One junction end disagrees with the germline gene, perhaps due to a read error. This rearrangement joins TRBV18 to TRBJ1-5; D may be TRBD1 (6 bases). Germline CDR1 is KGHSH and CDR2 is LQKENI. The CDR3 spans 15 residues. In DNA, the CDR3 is TGTGCCAGCTCTCCACAGGGTATCGGCAATCAGCCCCAGCATTTT. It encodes CASSPQGIGNQPQHF.

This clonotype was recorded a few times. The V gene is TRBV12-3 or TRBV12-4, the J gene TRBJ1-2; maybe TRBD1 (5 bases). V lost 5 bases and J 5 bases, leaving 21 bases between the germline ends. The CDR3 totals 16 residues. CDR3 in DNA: TGTGCCAGCAGTCCCGAGACAGTAGTGACGCATTATGGCTACACCTTC. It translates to CASSPETVVTHYGYTF.

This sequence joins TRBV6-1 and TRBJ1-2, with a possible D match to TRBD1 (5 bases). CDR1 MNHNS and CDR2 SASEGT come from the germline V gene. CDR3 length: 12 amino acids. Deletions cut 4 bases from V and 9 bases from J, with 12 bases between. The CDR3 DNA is TGTGCCAGCAGTGTTCAGGGCAGCTGCTACACCTTC. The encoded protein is CASSVQGSCYTF.

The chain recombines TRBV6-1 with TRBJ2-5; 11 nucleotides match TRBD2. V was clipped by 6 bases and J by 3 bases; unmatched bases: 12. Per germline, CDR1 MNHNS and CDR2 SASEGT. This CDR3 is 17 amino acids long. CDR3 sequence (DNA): TGTGCCAGCAGGGCCCGCCGGCAGACTAGCGGGGAAGAGACCCAGTACTTC. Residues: CASRARRQTSGEETQYF.

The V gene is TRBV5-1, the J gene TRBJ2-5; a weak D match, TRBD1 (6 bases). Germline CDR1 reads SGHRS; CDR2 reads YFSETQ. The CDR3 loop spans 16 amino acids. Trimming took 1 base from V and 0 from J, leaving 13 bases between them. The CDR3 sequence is CASSLSDTGYQETQYF. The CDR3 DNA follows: TGCGCCAGCAGCTTGTCCGATACAGGGTACCAAGAGACCCAGTACTTC.

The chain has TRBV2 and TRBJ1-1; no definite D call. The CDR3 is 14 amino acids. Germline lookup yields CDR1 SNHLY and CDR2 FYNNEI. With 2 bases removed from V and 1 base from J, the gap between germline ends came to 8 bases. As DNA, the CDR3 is TGTGCCAGCAGTGAAATAAAGGGGAACACTGAAGCTTTCTTT. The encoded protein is CASSEIKGNTEAFF.

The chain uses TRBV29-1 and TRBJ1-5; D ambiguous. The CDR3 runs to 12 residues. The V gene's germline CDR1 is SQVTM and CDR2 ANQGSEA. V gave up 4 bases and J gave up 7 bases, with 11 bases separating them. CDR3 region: CSVVIGGQPQHF. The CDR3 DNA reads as TGCAGCGTTGTTATAGGAGGACAGCCCCAGCATTTT.

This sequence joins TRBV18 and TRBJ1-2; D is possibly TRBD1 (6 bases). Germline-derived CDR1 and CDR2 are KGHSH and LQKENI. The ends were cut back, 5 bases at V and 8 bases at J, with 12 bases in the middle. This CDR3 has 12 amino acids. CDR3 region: CASSIQGRGYTF. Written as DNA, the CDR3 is TGTGCCAGCTCAATACAGGGAAGGGGCTACACCTTC.

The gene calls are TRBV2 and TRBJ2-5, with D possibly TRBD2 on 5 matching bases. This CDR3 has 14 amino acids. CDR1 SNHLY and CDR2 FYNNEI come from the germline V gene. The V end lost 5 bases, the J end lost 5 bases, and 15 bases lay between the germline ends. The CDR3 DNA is TGTGCCAGCAGTTTGGACTGGTCCGGGGAGACCCAGTACTTC. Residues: CASSLDWSGETQYF.

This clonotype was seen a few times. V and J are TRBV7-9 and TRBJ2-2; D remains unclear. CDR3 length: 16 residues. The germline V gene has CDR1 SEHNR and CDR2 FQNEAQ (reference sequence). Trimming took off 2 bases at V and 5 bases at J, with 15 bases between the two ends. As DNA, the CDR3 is TGTGCCAGCAGCTTAAGTCGAAGGGTGCGGACCGGGGAGCTGTTTTTT. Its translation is CASSLSRRVRTGELFF.

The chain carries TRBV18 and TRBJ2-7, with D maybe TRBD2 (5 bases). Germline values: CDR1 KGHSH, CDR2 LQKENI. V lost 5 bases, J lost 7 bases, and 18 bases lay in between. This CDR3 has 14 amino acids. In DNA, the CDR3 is TGTGCCAGCTCAGCCCCGCATTTGGGCGGGGAGCAGTACGTC. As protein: CASSAPHLGGEQYV.

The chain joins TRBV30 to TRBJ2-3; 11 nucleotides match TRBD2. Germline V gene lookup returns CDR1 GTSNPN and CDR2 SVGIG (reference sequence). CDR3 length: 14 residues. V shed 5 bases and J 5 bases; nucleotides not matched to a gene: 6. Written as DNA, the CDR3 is TGTGCCTGGCTTAGCGGGGGGGCGGTAGATACGCAGTATTTT. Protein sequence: CAWLSGGAVDTQYF.